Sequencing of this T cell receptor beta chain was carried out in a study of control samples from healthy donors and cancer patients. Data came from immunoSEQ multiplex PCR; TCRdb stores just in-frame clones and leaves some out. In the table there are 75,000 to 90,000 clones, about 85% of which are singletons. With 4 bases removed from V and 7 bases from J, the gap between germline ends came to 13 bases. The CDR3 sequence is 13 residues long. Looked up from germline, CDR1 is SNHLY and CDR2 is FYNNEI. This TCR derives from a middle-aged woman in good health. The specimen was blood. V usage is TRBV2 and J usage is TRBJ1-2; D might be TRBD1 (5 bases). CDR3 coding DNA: TGTGCCAGCAGTGTATCAGGGCTTGGTGGCTACACCTTC. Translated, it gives CASSVSGLGGYTF.